This T cell receptor beta chain emerged from a study of resident and recirculating memory T cells in vitiligo. General study results and limits: TCR sequences were not conserved across biopsy sites or patients. Vitiligo lesions lacked a unique dominant clone, and clonality varied.

Stability required unchanged lesions during the previous 6 months. No patient showed confetti depigmentation, a clinical sign of active disease. Note on this clone: Its antigen remains unknown.

CDR3 size: 15 residues. V dropped 2 bases and J dropped 7; count of bases not matched to a gene: 6. Germline V gene sequence: CDR1 SGDLS, CDR2 YYNGEE. Assay: immunoSEQ multiplex PCR; the TCRdb copy retains only in-frame clones and omits some. The table includes roughly 80,000 clones, 92% detected once. This chain links TRBV9 with TRBJ2-1; TRBD1 agrees at 10 bases. Sequences were obtained from blood. The receptor's source is a male donor with vitiligo. CDR3 in DNA: TGTGCCAGCAGCGTTGGGGGACAGGGGAGGAATGAGCAGTTCTTC. Translation: CASSVGGQGRNEQFF.